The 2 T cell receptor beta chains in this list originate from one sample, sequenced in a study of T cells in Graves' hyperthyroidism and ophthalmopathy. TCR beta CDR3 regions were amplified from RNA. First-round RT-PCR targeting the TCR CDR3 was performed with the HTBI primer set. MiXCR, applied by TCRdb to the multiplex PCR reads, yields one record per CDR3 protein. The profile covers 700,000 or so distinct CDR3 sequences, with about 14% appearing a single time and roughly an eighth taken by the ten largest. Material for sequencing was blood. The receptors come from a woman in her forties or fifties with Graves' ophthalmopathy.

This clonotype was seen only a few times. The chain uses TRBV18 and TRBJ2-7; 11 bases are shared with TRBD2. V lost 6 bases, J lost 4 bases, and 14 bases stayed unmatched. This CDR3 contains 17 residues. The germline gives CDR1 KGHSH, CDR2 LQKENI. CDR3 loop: CASSQTSGSFSVYEQYF. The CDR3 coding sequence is TGTGCCAGCTCCCAAACTAGCGGGAGCTTCTCGGTATACGAGCAGTACTTC. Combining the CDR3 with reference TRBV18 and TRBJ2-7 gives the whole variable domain NAGVMQNPRHLVRRRGQEARLRCSPMKGHSHVYWYRQLPEEGLKFMVYLQKENIIDESGMPKERFSAEFPKEGPSILRIQQVVRGDSAAYFCASSQTSGSFSVYEQYFGPGTRLTVT.

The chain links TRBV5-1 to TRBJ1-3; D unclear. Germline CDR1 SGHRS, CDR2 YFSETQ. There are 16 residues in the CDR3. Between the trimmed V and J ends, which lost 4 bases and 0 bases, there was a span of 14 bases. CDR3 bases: TGCGCCAGCAGCATGAATAACAGAGACTCTGGAAACACCATATATTTT. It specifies CASSMNNRDSGNTIYF.